These T cell receptor beta chains were read from a single sample in a study of breast tumors, draining lymph nodes, adjacent tissues. TCRdb redid the calling of the multiplex PCR reads with MiXCR, one entry per CDR3 protein. The data show about 230,000 distinct CDR3 sequences, about 30% seen once. Sequencing input: axillary lymph node tissue. The origin of the receptors is a female donor with breast cancer. Some clones in this sample may be carry-over from other donors' samples. Each CDR3 is given with its conserved first and last residue. A D gene is named only where the DNA matches it firmly. Expanded clones get a size class; other rows say once, few or many, or leave the size out.

v_call	clone_size	d_call	j_call	cdr3_nt	cdr3_aa
TRBV4-2	few	TRBD1	TRBJ1-1	TGTGCCAGCAGCAACCGGGACAGCTTGCGGGGGACTGAAGCTTTCTTT	CASSNRDSLRGTEAFF
TRBV24-1	many	TRBD1	TRBJ2-2	TGTGCCACCAGGGGGACAGGGAACACCGGGGAGCTGTTTTTT	CATRGTGNTGELFF
TRBV15	.	TRBD2	TRBJ2-7	TGTGCCGCCAGCAGCTGGTATTCTAGCGGGAGGACCACCCACGAGCAGTACTTC	CAASSWYSSGRTTHEQYF
TRBV20-1	many	TRBD1	TRBJ2-7	TGCAGTGCTGGCTTTGACCAGGGGGCTAGGTTCTACGAGCAGTACTTC	CSAGFDQGARFYEQYF
TRBV5-5	.	.	TRBJ2-2	TGTGCCAGCAGCCCGACGGACTTGAACACCGGGGAGCTGTTTTTT	CASSPTDLNTGELFF
TRBV24-1	many	TRBD1	TRBJ2-7	TGTGCCACCAGTGCACAGGGGTTTGACGAGCAGTACTTC	CATSAQGFDEQYF
TRBV7-2	many	TRBD2	TRBJ2-1	TGTGCCAGCAGCTCTGGACTAGCGGGAGCGAATGAGCAGTTCTTC	CASSSGLAGANEQFF
TRBV12-5	once	.	TRBJ1-1	TGTGCTAGTGGTTTGGATGTTGGGAGGATGAACACTGAAGCTTTCTTT	CASGLDVGRMNTEAFF
TRBV11-3	.	.	TRBJ1-2	.	CASSLGGAGGFFGPGTFGSGYTF
TRBV30	many	.	TRBJ1-2	TGTGCCTGGAGCCCCGGGACAACGTATGGCTACACCTTC	CAWSPGTTYGYTF
TRBV18	.	TRBD2	TRBJ2-1	TGTGCCAGCTCAGAACTAGCGGGAGGGGCCTACAATGAGCAGTTCTTC	CASSELAGGAYNEQFF
TRBV9	.	.	TRBJ1-4	TGTGCCCAGGCCTGGAGGCTCAGGGGAGGGGAAAAACTGTTTTTT	CAQAWRLRGGEKLFF
TRBV7-3	many	.	TRBJ2-5	TGTGCCAGCAGCCTTAGGGACGGCCAGACCCAGTACTTC	CASSLRDGQTQYF
TRBV28	.	.	TRBJ2-7	TGTGCCAGCAGTTTAGTAGAACTGGGAGAGGGTCCTTCTACCTACGAGCAGTACTTC	CASSLVELGEGPSTYEQYF
TRBV19	.	.	TRBJ1-2	TGTGCCAGTGTCGGGGACAAACCGGCTGGCTACACCTTC	CASVGDKPAGYTF